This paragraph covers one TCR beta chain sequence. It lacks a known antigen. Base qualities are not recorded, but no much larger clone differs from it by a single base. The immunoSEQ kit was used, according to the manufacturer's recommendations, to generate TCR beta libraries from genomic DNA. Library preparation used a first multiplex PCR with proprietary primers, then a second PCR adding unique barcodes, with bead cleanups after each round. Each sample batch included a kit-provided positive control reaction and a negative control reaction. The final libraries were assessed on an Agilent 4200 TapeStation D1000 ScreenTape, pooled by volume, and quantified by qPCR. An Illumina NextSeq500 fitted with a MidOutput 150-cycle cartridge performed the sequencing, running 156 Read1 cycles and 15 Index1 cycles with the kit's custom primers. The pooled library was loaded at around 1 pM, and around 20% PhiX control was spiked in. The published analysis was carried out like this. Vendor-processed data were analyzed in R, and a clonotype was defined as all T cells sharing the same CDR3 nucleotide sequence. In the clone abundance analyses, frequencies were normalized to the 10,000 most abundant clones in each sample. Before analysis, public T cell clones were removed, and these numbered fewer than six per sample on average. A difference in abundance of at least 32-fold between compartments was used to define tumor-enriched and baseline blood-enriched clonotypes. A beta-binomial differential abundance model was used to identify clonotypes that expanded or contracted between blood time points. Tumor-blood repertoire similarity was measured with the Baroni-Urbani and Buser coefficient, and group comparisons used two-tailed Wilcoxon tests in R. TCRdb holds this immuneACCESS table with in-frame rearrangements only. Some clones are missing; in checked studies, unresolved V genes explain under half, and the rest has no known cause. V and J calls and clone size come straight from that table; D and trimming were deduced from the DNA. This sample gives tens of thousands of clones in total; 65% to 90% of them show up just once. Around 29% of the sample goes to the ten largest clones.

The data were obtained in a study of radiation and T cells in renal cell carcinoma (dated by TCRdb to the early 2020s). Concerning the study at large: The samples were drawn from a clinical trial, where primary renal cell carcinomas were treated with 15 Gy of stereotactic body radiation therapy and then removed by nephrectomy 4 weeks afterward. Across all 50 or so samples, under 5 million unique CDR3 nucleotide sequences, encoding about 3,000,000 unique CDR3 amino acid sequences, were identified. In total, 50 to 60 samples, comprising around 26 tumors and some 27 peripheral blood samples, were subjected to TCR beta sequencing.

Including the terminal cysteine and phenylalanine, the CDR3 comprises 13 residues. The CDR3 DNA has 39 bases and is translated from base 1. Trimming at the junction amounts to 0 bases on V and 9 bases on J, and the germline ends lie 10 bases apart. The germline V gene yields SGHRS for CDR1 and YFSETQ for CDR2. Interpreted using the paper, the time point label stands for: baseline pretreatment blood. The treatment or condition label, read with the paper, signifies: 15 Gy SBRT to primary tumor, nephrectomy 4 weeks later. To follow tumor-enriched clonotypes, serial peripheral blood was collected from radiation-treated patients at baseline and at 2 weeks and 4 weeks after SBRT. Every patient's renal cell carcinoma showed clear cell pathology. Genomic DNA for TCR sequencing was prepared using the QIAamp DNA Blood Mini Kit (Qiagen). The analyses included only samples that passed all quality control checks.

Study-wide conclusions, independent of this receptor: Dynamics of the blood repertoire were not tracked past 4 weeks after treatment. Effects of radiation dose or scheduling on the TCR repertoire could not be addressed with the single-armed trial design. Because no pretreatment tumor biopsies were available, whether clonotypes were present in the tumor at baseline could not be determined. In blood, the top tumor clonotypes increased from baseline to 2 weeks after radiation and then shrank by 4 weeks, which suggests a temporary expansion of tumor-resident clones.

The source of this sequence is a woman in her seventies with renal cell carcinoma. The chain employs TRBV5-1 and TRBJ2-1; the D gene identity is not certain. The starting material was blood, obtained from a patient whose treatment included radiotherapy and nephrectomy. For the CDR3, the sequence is CASSLAFGTEQFF. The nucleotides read TGCGCCAGCAGCTTGGCGTTCGGTACTGAGCAGTTCTTC.